One sample yielded the 14 T cell receptor beta chains listed below, sequenced in a study of blood T cell repertoires in COVID-19. The table came from immunoSEQ multiplex PCR; TCRdb's copy has only in-frame clones and leaves some out. The data contain hundreds of thousands of clones, more than 75% of them seen just once; the ten biggest clones take up around 2%. Sequencing was done on a sample of PBMCs or T cells enriched from blood (not recorded which). The receptors shown here come from a woman aged 50 to 60 who had recovered from COVID-19.

The rearrangement links TRBV6-2 or TRBV6-3 to TRBJ2-6; 8 bases fit TRBD2. There are 17 residues in the CDR3. Trimming removed 6 bases from V and 0 bases from J; junction bases left unmatched: 7. Per germline, CDR1 MNHEY and CDR2 SVGEGT. The CDR3: CASSPRGGSSGANVLTF. In nucleotides, the CDR3 is TGTGCCAGCAGCCCTCGGGGGGGCAGCTCTGGGGCCAACGTCCTGACTTTC.

The V call is TRBV18, the J call TRBJ1-4; TRBD1 might be the D (6 bases). This CDR3 is built from 15 residues. Trimming shortened V by 3 bases and J by 4 bases, and 12 bases separated the two germline ends. Germline V gives CDR1 KGHSH, CDR2 LQKENI. The chain's CDR3 is CASSPSTGINEKLFF. The CDR3 nucleotides are TGTGCCAGCTCACCTTCGACAGGCATTAATGAAAAACTGTTTTTT.

V and J are TRBV29-1 and TRBJ2-2; 8 bases align to TRBD2. CDR1 is SQVTM and CDR2 is ANQGSEA in the germline V gene. V shed 4 bases, J shed 7 bases, and the junction held 5 bases outside the gene matches. The CDR3 extends over 13 amino acids. CDR3 residues: CSVGLARFGELFF. The CDR3 region has the DNA TGCAGCGTTGGACTAGCGCGATTCGGGGAGCTGTTTTTT.

This clone is a singleton in its sample. The chain is built from TRBV7-2 and TRBJ1-1; possibly TRBD1 for D (6 bases). With 5 bases removed from V and 1 base from J, the gap between germline ends came to 14 bases. The CDR3 covers 15 residues. CDR1 is SGHTA and CDR2 is FQGNSA in the germline V gene. CDR3 bases: TGTGCCAGCAGCCCAATACAGGGTACGAACACTGAAGCTTTCTTT. As protein: CASSPIQGTNTEAFF.

The rearrangement joins TRBV7-2 to TRBJ2-1; TRBD2 matches at 15 bases. Germline CDR1 SGHTA, CDR2 FQGNSA. With 1 base clipped from V and 9 bases from J, the junction kept 1 base outside the gene matches. This CDR3 is 15 amino acids long. The DNA for the CDR3 is TGTGCCAGCAGCTTAGGGACTAGCGGGGGGGGTGAGCAGTTCTTC. Translating gives CASSLGTSGGGEQFF.

The chain couples TRBV11-2 to TRBJ1-2; tentative D call: TRBD1 (6 bases). Germline V gene lookup returns CDR1 SGHAT and CDR2 FQNNGV. CDR3 length: 14 residues. V dropped 3 bases and J dropped 3 bases, with 11 bases sitting between them. The CDR3 sequence is CASSFNYRDYGYTF. CDR3 bases: TGTGCCAGCAGCTTCAATTACAGGGACTATGGCTACACCTTC.

The chain recombines TRBV28 with TRBJ2-7; perhaps TRBD2 as D (5 bases). CDR1 MDHEN and CDR2 SYDVKM come from the germline V gene. CDR3 length: 13 amino acids. The ends were cut back, 6 bases at V and 3 bases at J, with 12 bases in the middle. For the CDR3, the DNA is TGTGCCAGCAGCCCCCCAGCGGTCTACGAGCAGTACTTC. It yields the protein CASSPPAVYEQYF.

The chain uses TRBV2 and TRBJ2-4; tentative D call: TRBD2 (5 bases). The CDR3 spans 12 residues. V shed 0 bases and J shed 12 bases, with 9 bases lying between them. Germline CDR1 and CDR2: SNHLY and FYNNEI. The CDR3, as DNA: TGTGCCAGCAGTGAAGCGCCTCGGGATCAGTACTTC. Translating it yields CASSEAPRDQYF.

The chain links TRBV4-3 to TRBJ2-3; 9 nucleotides line up with TRBD2. This CDR3 has 16 residues. Germline V gene sequence: CDR1 LGHNA, CDR2 YSLEER. Trimming cost V 8 bases and J 5 bases; bases outside gene matches: 14. CDR3 amino acids: CASPRRASGIGDTQYF. In DNA form, the CDR3 reads TGCGCCAGCCCTCGCCGTGCTAGCGGGATAGGAGATACGCAGTATTTT.

This chain uses TRBV7-9 with TRBJ1-6; no reliable D call. The CDR3 sequence is 16 residues long. Deletions cut 5 bases from V and 2 bases from J, with 13 bases between. Germline assignment: CDR1 SEHNR and CDR2 FQNEAQ (reference sequence). The CDR3 sequence is CASSPRAGTYNSPLHF. The CDR3 DNA is TGTGCCAGCAGCCCGAGAGCCGGGACCTATAATTCACCCCTCCACTTT. Combining the CDR3 with reference TRBV7-9 and TRBJ1-6 gives the whole variable domain DTGVSQNPRHKITKRGQNVTFRCDPISEHNRLYWYRQTLGQGPEFLTYFQNEAQLEKSRLLSDRFSAERPKGSFSTLEIQRTEQGDSAMYLCASSPRAGTYNSPLHFGNGTRLTVT.

V gene TRBV4-3 combines with J gene TRBJ1-5; tentative D call: TRBD1 (5 bases). Germline V gene lookup returns CDR1 LGHNA and CDR2 YSLEER. With 4 bases removed from V and 1 base from J, the gap between germline ends came to 11 bases. The CDR3 spans 15 residues. The CDR3 bases are TGCGCCAGCAGCCTTGGGAAGGGGAGCAATCAGCCCCAGCATTTT. This sequence encodes CASSLGKGSNQPQHF.

This clone was counted between two and nine times. This sequence joins TRBV7-8 and TRBJ1-1; no firm D call. V lost 2 bases and J lost 3, with 4 bases in between. Germline-derived CDR1 and CDR2 are SGHVS and FQNEAQ. There are 12 residues in the CDR3. The CDR3 nucleotides are TGTGCCAGCAGCTTAACTCACACTGAAGCTTTCTTT. As protein: CASSLTHTEAFF.

The chain uses TRBV7-8 and TRBJ2-7; 10 bases are shared with TRBD1. Germline loops: CDR1 SGHVS, CDR2 FQNEAQ. This CDR3 region has 14 residues. V lost 3 bases, J lost 3 bases, and 2 bases stayed unmatched. Here the CDR3 reads CASSLRTGGYEQYF. As DNA, the CDR3 is TGTGCCAGCAGCTTGAGGACAGGGGGCTACGAGCAGTACTTC.

The CDR3 DNA reads TGTGCCAGCAGCACAGGGAACTTAGAAGAGACCCAGTACTTC. Translated, it gives CASSTGNLEETQYF. The chain links TRBV5-6 to TRBJ2-5; tentatively, D is TRBD1 (6 bases). The germline V gene encodes CDR1 SGHDT and CDR2 YYEEEE. The CDR3 consists of 14 residues. Trimming removed 4 bases from V and 3 bases from J, with 13 bases in between. Looking up the rest from reference TRBV5-6 and TRBJ2-5 gives the full variable domain: DAGVTQSPTHLIKTRGQQVTLRCSPKSGHDTVSWYQQALGQGPQFIFQYYEEEERQRGNFPDRFSGHQFPNYSSELNVNALLLGDSALYLCASSTGNLEETQYFGPGTRLLVL.